Ten or more counts support the clone carrying this T cell receptor (beta chain). The antigen is undetermined. The length of the CDR3 is 13 residues. V was cut by 5 bases and J by 9 bases, with 17 bases left in between. Germline CDR1 DFQATT, CDR2 SNEGSKA (reference sequence). The sample comes from a study of regulatory T cells in long-lasting Graves disease. Points from the study as a whole: More public clonotypes were shared by persistent patients (around 2,600) than by new patients (approximately 1,000).

Time point given: newly diagnosed GD, antithyroid drugs for less than 3 months. Isolated PBMC RNA provided the starting material for the TCR library. Both iRepertoire HTBI primers and Arm-PCR of CDR3 regions were used to build the TCR beta libraries. One entry per CDR3 protein, called by TCRdb with MiXCR from the multiplex PCR reads. The table shows a few hundred thousand distinct CDR3 sequences, with 15% to 20% occurring only once. This sample also belongs to another study, concerning T cells in Graves' hyperthyroidism and ophthalmopathy. That investigation notes: Hyperthyroidism was newly diagnosed in patients aged 18 to 65 (duration under 2 months). Most thyroid clonotypes expanded above 0.001 appeared in blood too.

The sample here was peripheral blood mononuclear cells (PBMCs), taken at new diagnosis, from a patient treated with antithyroid drugs. This TCR derives from a man aged 35 to 55 with Graves disease. The rearrangement uses TRBV20-1 and TRBJ2-1, with D perhaps TRBD1 (7 bases). CDR3 sequence: CSAARQGGIEQFF. Written as DNA, the CDR3 is TGCAGTGCTGCCCGACAGGGCGGGATTGAGCAGTTCTTC.